This T cell receptor beta chain was captured by sequencing in a study of shared clonotypes between healthy human individuals. This CDR3 is 14 amino acids long. Germline loops: CDR1 SGHTA, CDR2 FQGNSA. Trimming pared 3 bases from V and 4 bases from J, leaving 11 bases between. As for this clone: Its cognate antigen is unknown.

Study-wide points: Depth was large, yet rarefaction showed that sorted-subset sequencing was incomplete. Among non-shared clonotypes, generation probabilities were lower than among those shared by all four donors.

Here immunoSEQ multiplex PCR was the method, and the copy in TCRdb shows in-frame clones only, minus some. The sample lists over a million clones, approximately 78% occurring once. This chain uses TRBV7-2 with TRBJ2-3; D not certain. The sequence was collected from a man aged 18 to 30 in good health. Some clones in this sample may be carry-over from other donors' samples. The specimen sequenced was memory CD4+ T cells from PBMCs. Sample subset: CD45RA-negative fraction. The CDR3 region has the DNA TGTGCCAGCAGCTTGGATCCTGCGGCAGATACGCAGTATTTT. This sequence encodes CASSLDPAADTQYF. The complete variable domain, with remaining parts taken from reference TRBV7-2 and TRBJ2-3, reads GAGVSQSPSNKVTEKGKDVELRCDPISGHTALYWYRQSLGQGLEFLIYFQGNSAPDKSGLPSDRFSAERTGGSVSTLTIQRTQQEDSAVYLCASSLDPAADTQYFGPGTRLTVL.